These 13 T cell receptor beta chains were all obtained from the same sample, sequenced in a study of blood T cell repertoires in COVID-19. The protocol was immunoSEQ multiplex PCR, while the TCRdb copy is restricted to in-frame clones and leaves out a portion. The sample consists of tens of thousands of clones, around 88% of them appearing once. The sequenced material came from peripheral blood. These TCRs come from a human donor in a cohort sampled during active COVID-19.

This chain links TRBV5-4 with TRBJ2-3, with TRBD2 identical over 8 bases. Per the germline V gene, CDR1 is SGHNT and CDR2 is YYREEE (reference sequence). V was pared by 0 bases and J by 3 bases, with 3 bases of the junction left unmatched. The CDR3 totals 15 residues. In nucleotides, the CDR3 is TGTGCCAGCAGCTTGGTAGCGGGGACTACAGATACGCAGTATTTT. The encoded protein is CASSLVAGTTDTQYF.

This clone was observed a handful of times. The chain links TRBV4-2 to TRBJ1-2, with 8 bases aligning to TRBD1. CDR3 length: 15 amino acids. CDR1 is LGHNA and CDR2 is YNFKEQ in the germline V gene. V lost 1 base and J lost 6; bases outside the gene matches: 7. The CDR3 here is CASSQGADRVDGYTF. CDR3 coding DNA: TGTGCCAGCAGCCAAGGCGCGGACAGGGTAGATGGCTACACCTTC.

V is TRBV10-3 and J is TRBJ2-3; no firm D call. CDR3 length equals 12 residues. The germline V gene has CDR1 ENHRY and CDR2 SYGVKD. V lost 4 bases, J lost 4 bases, and 6 bases lay in between. The CDR3 DNA follows: TGTGCCATCAGTGTAATAGCAGATACGCAGTATTTT. It codes for CAISVIADTQYF.

The rearrangement links TRBV19 to TRBJ1-5; unclear D gene. Germline CDR1 is LNHDA and CDR2 is SQIVND (reference sequence). Trimming stripped 3 bases from V and 5 bases from J, with 8 bases between. This CDR3 has 13 amino acids. CDR3 in DNA: TGTGCCAGTAGTATCTCGGGAGATCAGCCCCAGCATTTT. Residues: CASSISGDQPQHF.

This clone was detected once. The chain employs TRBV2 and TRBJ1-1, with D maybe TRBD1 (5 bases). The CDR3 extends over 14 amino acids. V shed 5 bases and J shed 2 bases, with 12 bases lying between them. Germline-derived CDR1 and CDR2 are SNHLY and FYNNEI. As DNA, the CDR3 is TGTGCCAGCAGTCGACTAGGGACCAACACTGAAGCTTTCTTT. Encoded protein: CASSRLGTNTEAFF.

The chain employs TRBV10-3 and TRBJ2-3, with a tentative D call TRBD1 (6 bases). V shed 1 base and J shed 4 bases, with 6 bases lying between them. In germline, CDR1 is ENHRY, CDR2 SYGVKD. This CDR3 is built from 13 residues. CDR3 loop: CAISEYRADTQYF. In nucleotides, the CDR3 is TGTGCCATCAGTGAGTACAGGGCAGATACGCAGTATTTT.

The chain recombines TRBV5-6 with TRBJ2-7, with 7 bases fitting TRBD2. Trimming cost V 0 bases and J 6 bases; bases outside gene matches: 0. This CDR3 is built from 12 residues. Germline V gene data show CDR1 as SGHDT and CDR2 as YYEEEE. The DNA of the CDR3 is TGTGCCAGCAGCTTGGCGGGGGGCGAGCAGTACTTC. Its protein is CASSLAGGEQYF.

The rearrangement uses TRBV12-5 and TRBJ2-3; D is possibly TRBD2 (5 bases). The germline CDR1 and CDR2 sequences are LGHNT and FRNRAP. The CDR3 is 14 residues long. V lost 1 base, J lost 5 bases, and 10 bases lay in between. In DNA form, the CDR3 reads TGTGCTAGTGGTTTGGGGGCAGGAGGAGATACGCAGTATTTT. It yields the protein CASGLGAGGDTQYF.

This chain links TRBV19 with TRBJ2-1; 10 bases agree with TRBD2. This CDR3 region has 16 residues. Germline CDR1 reads LNHDA; CDR2 reads SQIVND (reference sequence). Trimming at V came to 0 bases and at J to 9 bases, leaving 8 bases not matched to a gene. The CDR3 coding sequence is TGTGCCAGTAGTATAGATCGTAGCGGGGGGTGGGGTGAGCAGTTCTTC. It specifies CASSIDRSGGWGEQFF. Using reference TRBV19 and TRBJ2-1 for the parts outside the CDR3, the full variable domain is DGGITQSPKYLFRKEGQNVTLSCEQNLNHDAMYWYRQDPGQGLRLIYYSQIVNDFQKGDIAEGYSVSREKKESFPLTVTSAQKNPTAFYLCASSIDRSGGWGEQFFGPGTRLTVL.

The gene calls are TRBV5-4 and TRBJ1-4, with 9 bases fitting TRBD1. There are 14 residues in the CDR3. CDR1 and CDR2 (germline): SGHNT, YYREEE (reference sequence). V gave up 4 bases and J gave up 8 bases; unmatched junction bases: 6. CDR3 amino acids: CASSAGQGREKLFF. The CDR3 region has the DNA TGTGCCAGCAGCGCGGGACAGGGCCGCGAAAAACTGTTTTTT.

This clone was recorded a few times. This chain uses TRBV5-5 with TRBJ1-5; 8 nucleotides line up with TRBD1. The CDR3 runs to 16 residues. Germline V gene data show CDR1 as SGHKS and CDR2 as YYEKEE (reference sequence). V dropped 1 base and J dropped 1; count of bases not matched to a gene: 4. The CDR3 spells CASSLRQGASNQPQHF. The DNA for the CDR3 is TGTGCCAGCAGCTTGCGTCAGGGGGCGAGCAATCAGCCCCAGCATTTT.

V usage is TRBV24-1 and J usage is TRBJ2-1; D might be TRBD2 (7 bases). The CDR3 consists of 16 residues. Deletions cut 2 bases from V and 6 bases from J, with 16 bases between. Germline loops: CDR1 KGHDR, CDR2 SFDVKD. The CDR3 here is CATSDYRPGGFNEQFF. In nucleotides, the CDR3 is TGTGCCACCAGTGATTACAGGCCGGGGGGCTTCAATGAGCAGTTCTTC.

V gene TRBV6-6 combines with J gene TRBJ1-4; maybe TRBD1 (6 bases). The germline V gene has CDR1 MNHNY and CDR2 SVGAGI (reference sequence). Trimming stripped 2 bases from V and 7 bases from J, with 17 bases between. CDR3 length equals 16 residues. In nucleotides, the CDR3 is TGTGCCAGCAGTTACCCACCTCAGGGGAGGGTTGAAAAACTGTTTTTT. Its protein product is CASSYPPQGRVEKLFF.